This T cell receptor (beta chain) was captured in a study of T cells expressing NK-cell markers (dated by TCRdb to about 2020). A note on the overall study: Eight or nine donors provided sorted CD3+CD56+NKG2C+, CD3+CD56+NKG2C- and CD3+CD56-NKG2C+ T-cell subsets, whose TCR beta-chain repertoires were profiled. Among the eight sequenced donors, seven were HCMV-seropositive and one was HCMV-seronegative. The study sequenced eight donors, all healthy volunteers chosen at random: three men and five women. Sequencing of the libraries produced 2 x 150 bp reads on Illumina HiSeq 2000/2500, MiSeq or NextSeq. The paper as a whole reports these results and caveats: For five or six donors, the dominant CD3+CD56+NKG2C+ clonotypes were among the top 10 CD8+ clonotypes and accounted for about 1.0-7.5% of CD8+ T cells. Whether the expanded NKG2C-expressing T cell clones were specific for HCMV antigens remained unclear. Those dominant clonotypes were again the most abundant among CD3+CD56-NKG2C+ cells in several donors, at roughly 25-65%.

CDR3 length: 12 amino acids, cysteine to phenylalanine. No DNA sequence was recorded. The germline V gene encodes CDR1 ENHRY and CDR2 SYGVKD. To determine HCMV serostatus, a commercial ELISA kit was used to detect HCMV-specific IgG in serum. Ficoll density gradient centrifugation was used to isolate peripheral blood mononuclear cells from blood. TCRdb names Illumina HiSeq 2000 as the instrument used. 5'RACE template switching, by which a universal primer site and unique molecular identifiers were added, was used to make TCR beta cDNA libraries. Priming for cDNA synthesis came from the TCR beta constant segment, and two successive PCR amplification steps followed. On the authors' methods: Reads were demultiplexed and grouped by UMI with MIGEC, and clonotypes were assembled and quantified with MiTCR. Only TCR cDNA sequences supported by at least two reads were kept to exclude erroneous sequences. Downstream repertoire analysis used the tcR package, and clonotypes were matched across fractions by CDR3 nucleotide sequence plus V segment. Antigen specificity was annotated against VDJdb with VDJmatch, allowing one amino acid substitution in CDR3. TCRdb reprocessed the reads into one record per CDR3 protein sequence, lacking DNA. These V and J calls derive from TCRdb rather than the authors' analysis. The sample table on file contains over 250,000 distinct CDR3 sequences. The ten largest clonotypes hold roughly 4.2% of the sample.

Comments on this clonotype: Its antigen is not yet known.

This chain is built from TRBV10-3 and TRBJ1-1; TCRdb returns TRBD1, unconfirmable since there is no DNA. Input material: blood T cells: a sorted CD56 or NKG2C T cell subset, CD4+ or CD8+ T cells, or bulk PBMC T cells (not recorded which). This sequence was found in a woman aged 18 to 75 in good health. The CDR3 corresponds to CAIRGTGTVSFF.